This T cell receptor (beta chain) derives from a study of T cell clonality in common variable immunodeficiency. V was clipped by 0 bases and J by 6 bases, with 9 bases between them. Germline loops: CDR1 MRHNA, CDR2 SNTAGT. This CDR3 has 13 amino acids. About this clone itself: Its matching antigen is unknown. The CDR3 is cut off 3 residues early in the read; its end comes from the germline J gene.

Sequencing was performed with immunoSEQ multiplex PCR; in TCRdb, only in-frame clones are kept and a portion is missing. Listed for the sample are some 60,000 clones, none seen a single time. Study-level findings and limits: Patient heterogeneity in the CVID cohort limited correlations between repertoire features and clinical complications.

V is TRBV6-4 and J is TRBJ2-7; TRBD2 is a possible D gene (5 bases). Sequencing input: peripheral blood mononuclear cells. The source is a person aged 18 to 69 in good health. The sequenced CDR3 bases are TGTGCCAGCAGTGACTCTAGCGAGGGCGAG. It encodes CASSDSSEGE. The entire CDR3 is CASSDSSEGEQYF.